The sequence of this TCR beta chain was determined in a study of blood T cell repertoires in COVID-19. Overall study context: The origin of the acute and convalescent COVID-19 samples was the United States, Italy and Spain. From T cells, B-cell-depleted T cells, or PBMCs came the material, which was cDNA or gDNA.

Germline CDR1 KGHSH, CDR2 LQKENI. With V trimmed by 6 bases and J by 5 bases, 11 bases remained unmatched. The CDR3 length is 15 residues. As originally analysed: Amplified reference gene primers provided the basis for estimating nucleated cell counts. Data came from immunoSEQ multiplex PCR; TCRdb stores just in-frame clones and leaves some out. V, J and clone size were drawn from that table, and D and trimming were deduced from the DNA. Among about 96,000 clones, 84% were seen once, and the ten largest hold roughly a sixth. The chain combines TRBV18 with TRBJ2-5; the match to TRBD1 covers 8 bases. The sequencing sample was made of peripheral blood. This receptor was taken from a woman aged 55-70 years with acute or convalescent COVID-19. CDR3 sequence: CASSSTQGAEETQYF. Written as DNA, the CDR3 is TGTGCCAGCTCGTCAACGCAGGGGGCTGAGGAGACCCAGTACTTC. The complete variable domain, with remaining parts taken from reference TRBV18 and TRBJ2-5, reads NAGVMQNPRHLVRRRGQEARLRCSPMKGHSHVYWYRQLPEEGLKFMVYLQKENIIDESGMPKERFSAEFPKEGPSILRIQQVVRGDSAAYFCASSSTQGAEETQYFGPGTRLLVL.